A single sample is the source of the 18 T cell receptor beta chains below, sequenced in a study of immune evolution from preneoplasia to lung adenocarcinoma. The method was immunoSEQ multiplex PCR; TCRdb's version includes in-frame clones alone and lacks a portion of them. The sample yields more than 13,000 clones, 75% to 85% seen once. The specimen sequenced was FFPE minimally invasive lung adenocarcinoma tissue. The receptors shown here come from a person aged 70 to 80 with lung adenocarcinoma.

V gene TRBV29-1 combines with J gene TRBJ2-3; tentative D call: TRBD1 (6 bases). CDR3 length: 14 amino acids. V was shortened by 3 bases and J by 4 bases, with 14 bases between the two germline ends. Germline V gene sequence: CDR1 SQVTM, CDR2 ANQGSEA. The CDR3 here is CSVDGTRSADTQYF. In DNA form, the CDR3 reads TGCAGCGTTGACGGGACACGAAGCGCAGATACGCAGTATTTT.

The chain carries TRBV7-9 and TRBJ2-7; D is uncertain. The CDR3 runs to 16 residues. V dropped 7 bases and J dropped 2 bases, with 21 bases sitting between them. The germline gives CDR1 SEHNR, CDR2 FQNEAQ (reference sequence). CDR3 region: CASIRSGPDVPYEQYF. CDR3 DNA: TGTGCCAGCATCCGATCCGGGCCAGACGTCCCCTACGAGCAGTACTTC. Full variable domain (outside the CDR3, taken from reference TRBV7-9 and TRBJ2-7): DTGVSQNPRHKITKRGQNVTFRCDPISEHNRLYWYRQTLGQGPEFLTYFQNEAQLEKSRLLSDRFSAERPKGSFSTLEIQRTEQGDSAMYLCASIRSGPDVPYEQYFGPGTRLTVT.

This clone was seen only a few times. One base away lies a much larger clone, so this may be a sequencing read error. The chain joins TRBV7-9 to TRBJ1-1, with D uncertain. This CDR3 is built from 13 residues. Germline V lookup: CDR1 SEHNR, CDR2 FQNEAQ (reference sequence). The ends were cut back, 1 base at V and 5 bases at J, with 8 bases in the middle. CDR3 sequence: CASSLGWGTEAFF. CDR3 sequence (DNA): TGTGCCAGCAGCTTAGGGTGGGGAACTGAAGCTTTCTTT. Drawing the rest from reference TRBV7-9 and TRBJ1-1, the complete variable domain is DTGVSQNPRHKITKRGQNVTFRCDPISEHNRLYWYRQTLGQGPEFLTYFQNEAQLEKSRLLSDRFSAERPKGSFSTLEIQRTEQGDSAMYLCASSLGWGTEAFFGQGTRLTVV.

Here the CDR3 reads CASMGAPWTQYF. CDR3 sequence (DNA): TGTGCCAGTATGGGGGCCCCTTGGACCCAGTACTTC. This chain uses TRBV19 with TRBJ2-5; tentative D call: TRBD1 (6 bases). Per the germline V gene, CDR1 is LNHDA and CDR2 is SQIVND (reference sequence). Trimming removed 7 bases from V and 7 bases from J, with 13 bases in between. The CDR3 totals 12 residues.

The V call is TRBV2, the J call TRBJ2-7; D call uncertain. Germline assignment: CDR1 SNHLY and CDR2 FYNNEI. Trimming took off 5 bases at V and 5 bases at J, with 13 bases between the two ends. The CDR3 is 13 amino acids. CDR3 in amino acids: CASSTSWQDEQYF. The CDR3 region has the DNA TGTGCCAGCAGTACTTCCTGGCAGGACGAGCAGTACTTC.

The chain recombines TRBV7-2 with TRBJ1-6; 8 bases are a match to TRBD1. Trimming cost V 2 bases and J 6 bases; bases outside gene matches: 3. This CDR3 is 15 amino acids long. CDR1 is SGHTA and CDR2 is FQGNSA in the germline V gene. The CDR3 region has the DNA TGTGCCAGCAGCTTAAGGACAGGGAGTAATTCACCCCTCCACTTT. Its protein is CASSLRTGSNSPLHF.

The rearrangement joins TRBV2 to TRBJ1-5; 9 bases are a match to TRBD1. Germline CDR1 reads SNHLY; CDR2 reads FYNNEI. With 0 bases clipped from V and 4 bases from J, the junction kept 4 bases outside the gene matches. CDR3 length: 16 residues. The DNA for the CDR3 is TGTGCCAGCAGTGAAGCGCGGGGGACAGGGAATCAGCCCCAGCATTTT. Its translation is CASSEARGTGNQPQHF.

The chain uses TRBV5-1 and TRBJ1-2; weak D call: TRBD1 (6 bases). V was trimmed by 4 bases and J by 6 bases, leaving 13 bases between them. The germline V gene has CDR1 SGHRS and CDR2 YFSETQ. The CDR3 runs to 13 residues. In DNA form, the CDR3 reads TGCGCCAGCAGCCCATCTACAGGGAATGGCTACACCTTC. Amino acids: CASSPSTGNGYTF.

The chain links TRBV28 to TRBJ2-1; 11 bases fit TRBD2. The V gene's germline CDR1 is MDHEN and CDR2 SYDVKM. The V and J ends lost 2 bases and 7 bases, in that order; junction bases with no gene match: 7. CDR3 length: 16 amino acids. CDR3: CASSLITSGGGNEQFF. CDR3 nucleotides: TGTGCCAGCAGTTTAATAACTAGCGGGGGCGGGAATGAGCAGTTCTTC.

This clone appeared a single time. This chain links TRBV15 with TRBJ1-6, with unresolved D. Germline V lookup: CDR1 LNHNV, CDR2 YYDKDF (reference sequence). Trimming took 9 bases from V and 3 from J, leaving 15 bases between them. The CDR3 is 15 residues long. The CDR3: CATSLEGGYNSPLHF. The DNA of the CDR3 is TGTGCCACGAGCCTAGAAGGAGGCTATAATTCACCCCTCCACTTT.

This sequence joins TRBV7-9 and TRBJ2-7; TRBD2 agrees at 11 bases. V dropped 4 bases and J dropped 6; count of bases not matched to a gene: 5. The germline CDR1 and CDR2 sequences are SEHNR and FQNEAQ (reference sequence). The CDR3 is made up of 14 amino acids. Here the CDR3 DNA reads TGTGCCAGCAGCTCGGCGGGACTAGCGGTCGAGCAGTACTTC. This encodes CASSSAGLAVEQYF.

V is TRBV30 and J is TRBJ2-1; TRBD2 might be the D (6 bases). Germline CDR1 and CDR2: GTSNPN and SVGIG (reference sequence). The CDR3 totals 14 residues. V lost 2 bases and J lost 1, with 9 bases in between. CDR3 loop: CAWSKGTSYNEQFF. For the CDR3, the DNA is TGTGCCTGGAGTAAGGGGACTTCCTACAATGAGCAGTTCTTC. The full variable domain, its missing parts supplied by reference TRBV30 and TRBJ2-1, is SQTIHQWPATLVQPVGSPLSLECTVEGTSNPNLYWYRQAAGRGLQLLFYSVGIGQISSEVPQNLSASRPQDRQFILSSKKLLLSDSGFYLCAWSKGTSYNEQFFGPGTRLTVL.

V gene TRBV28 combines with J gene TRBJ1-1; D perhaps matches TRBD1 (5 bases). Germline V CDR1 and CDR2: MDHEN, SYDVKM. The ends were cut back, 1 base at V and 4 bases at J, with 16 bases in the middle. The CDR3 is made up of 16 amino acids. The CDR3 here is CASSLLGGAGSTEAFF. Written as DNA, the CDR3 is TGTGCCAGCAGTTTATTGGGAGGGGCAGGGAGCACTGAAGCTTTCTTT.

V gene TRBV7-2 combines with J gene TRBJ1-2; D gene unclear. The CDR3 has 14 amino acids. CDR1 SGHTA and CDR2 FQGNSA come from the germline V gene. Trimming shortened V by 2 bases and J by 0 bases, and 7 bases separated the two germline ends. The CDR3: CASSLTQTNYGYTF. CDR3 sequence (DNA): TGTGCCAGCAGCTTAACGCAGACTAACTATGGCTACACCTTC.

The gene calls are TRBV5-1 and TRBJ2-5, with D possibly TRBD1 on 6 matching bases. In germline, CDR1 is SGHRS, CDR2 YFSETQ. The CDR3 is 14 amino acids. The V gene lost 4 bases and the J gene lost 2 bases, with 12 bases spanning the gap. The CDR3 reads CASSLRTEQETQYF. The CDR3 nucleotides are TGCGCCAGCAGCCTACGGACAGAACAAGAGACCCAGTACTTC.

The gene calls are TRBV1 and TRBJ2-7; the table calls TRBD2, which could not be checked here. TRBV1 is a pseudogene. The CDR3 has 19 amino acids. CDR3 loop: CTSSQVVETSGRAFDEQYF. The DNA of the CDR3 is TGCACCAGCAGCCAAGTGGTGGAGACTAGCGGGAGAGCTTTTGACGAGCAGTACTTC.

This chain links TRBV5-8 with TRBJ2-7; TRBD1 is a possible D gene (6 bases). Germline assignment: CDR1 SGHTS and CDR2 YDEGEE. This CDR3 spans 13 amino acids. The V gene lost 2 bases and the J gene lost 4 bases, with 10 bases spanning the gap. The CDR3 bases are TGTGCCAGCAGCTTTCTGGACAGATACGAGCAGTACTTC. The encoded protein is CASSFLDRYEQYF.

The rearrangement uses TRBV28 and TRBJ2-7; D is ambiguous. Trimming took 2 bases from V and 3 from J, leaving 17 bases between them. The CDR3 covers 16 residues. CDR1 MDHEN and CDR2 SYDVKM come from the germline V gene. The CDR3: CASSLVGSLSDYEQYF. The CDR3 DNA sequence: TGTGCCAGCAGTTTAGTTGGGTCCCTCTCGGACTACGAGCAGTACTTC.